Presented here are 11 T cell receptor beta chains from one specimen sequenced in a study of T cell responses to AZD1222 COVID-19 vaccine. Sequencing was performed with immunoSEQ multiplex PCR; in TCRdb, only in-frame clones are kept and a portion is missing. The sample comprises over 110,000 clones, about 92% of which are singletons, and around 5.1% rests with the top ten. Sequencing used peripheral blood, obtained on day 0 of AZD1222 vaccination. These receptors were collected from an adult in good health.

Written as DNA, the CDR3 is TGTGCCAGTAGGACATTGGCCGGGACAGGAAGCTATGGCTACACCTTC. Its translation: CASRTLAGTGSYGYTF. The chain is built from TRBV19 and TRBJ1-2; 8 bases match TRBD1. The CDR3 totals 16 residues. V shed 6 bases and J 4 bases; nucleotides not matched to a gene: 13. Germline CDR1 and CDR2: LNHDA and SQIVND (reference sequence).

Concerning this clone: Other DNA sequences in this specimen translate into the identical CDR3. J is TRBJ2-5 and V is TRBV5-1, with a weak D call TRBD2 (5 bases). The germline V gene has CDR1 SGHRS and CDR2 YFSETQ. Trimming removed 0 bases from V and 5 bases from J, with 8 bases in between. The CDR3 spans 13 residues. The CDR3 region has the DNA TGCGCCAGCAGCTTGGCCGGAGGCGAGACCCAGTACTTC. This encodes CASSLAGGETQYF. Looking up the rest from reference TRBV5-1 and TRBJ2-5 gives the full variable domain: KAGVTQTPRYLIKTRGQQVTLSCSPISGHRSVSWYQQTPGQGLQFLFEYFSETQRNKGNFPGRFSGRQFSNSRSEMNVSTLELGDSALYLCASSLAGGETQYFGPGTRLLVL.

J is TRBJ2-5 and V is TRBV4-2; D is ambiguous. The CDR3 runs to 14 residues. CDR1 is LGHNA, CDR2 YNFKEQ, per germline. V was shortened by 1 base and J by 5 bases, with 11 bases between the two germline ends. CDR3 nucleotide sequence: TGTGCCAGCAGCCAAGGGGGAATCGGGGAGACCCAGTACTTC. Encoded protein: CASSQGGIGETQYF.

The chain is built from TRBV27 and TRBJ2-1; 9 nucleotides line up with TRBD1. Trimming took 4 bases from V and 7 from J; bases not matched to a gene: 2. This CDR3 is 13 amino acids long. Germline-derived CDR1 and CDR2 are MNHEY and SMNVEV (reference sequence). CDR3 region: CASSWGQGNEQFF. The CDR3 nucleotides read TGTGCCAGCAGTTGGGGACAGGGAAATGAGCAGTTCTTC.

The rearrangement joins TRBV5-1 to TRBJ1-1, with D perhaps TRBD1 (5 bases). The CDR3 consists of 15 residues. Trimming cost V 4 bases and J 1 base, with 14 bases left between them. The germline V gene encodes CDR1 SGHRS and CDR2 YFSETQ. CDR3 loop: CASSRGGAGNTEAFF. CDR3 DNA sequence: TGCGCCAGCAGCCGAGGAGGGGCTGGGAACACTGAAGCTTTCTTT.

V usage is TRBV7-2 and J usage is TRBJ1-5; D unresolved. Trimming took off 4 bases at V and 2 bases at J, with 12 bases between the two ends. The germline CDR1 and CDR2 sequences are SGHTA and FQGNSA. The CDR3 consists of 15 residues. The CDR3: CASSSRKGGNQPQHF. CDR3 DNA sequence: TGTGCCAGCAGCTCACGAAAAGGTGGCAATCAGCCCCAGCATTTT.

There are a few counts of this clone. The chain combines TRBV5-4 with TRBJ1-6; D is uncertain. This CDR3 is 14 amino acids long. Trimming cost V 4 bases and J 14 bases, with 19 bases left between them. Germline-derived CDR1 and CDR2 are SGHNT and YYREEE (reference sequence). The chain's CDR3 is CASSPDGRRRALHF. Written as DNA, the CDR3 is TGTGCCAGCAGCCCGGACGGTAGACGAAGGGCCCTCCACTTT.

The V and J genes are TRBV3-1 (or the pseudogene TRBV3-2) and TRBJ2-1, with D hard to call. Germline assignment: CDR1 LGHDT and CDR2 YNNKEL (reference sequence). The CDR3 runs to 11 residues. Trimming pared 10 bases from V and 5 bases from J, leaving 9 bases between. The CDR3 sequence is CAIASNNEQFF. Here the CDR3 DNA reads TGTGCCATAGCATCAAACAATGAGCAGTTCTTC.

The chain couples TRBV27 to TRBJ1-1; a weak D match, TRBD1 (5 bases). The CDR3 is 13 residues long. Between the trimmed V and J ends, which lost 7 bases and 3 bases, there was a span of 12 bases. Germline V gene data show CDR1 as MNHEY and CDR2 as SMNVEV (reference sequence). CDR3 sequence: CASNRFRDTEAFF. In DNA, the CDR3 is TGTGCCAGCAACCGTTTCAGGGACACTGAAGCTTTCTTT.

J is TRBJ1-1 and V is TRBV27, with D possibly TRBD1 on 6 matching bases. The length of the CDR3 is 14 residues. From germline, CDR1 is MNHEY and CDR2 SMNVEV (reference sequence). V gave up 0 bases and J gave up 5 bases, with 10 bases separating them. CDR3 sequence (DNA): TGTGCCAGCAGTTTATCGAGCAGGGGAACTGAAGCTTTCTTT. This encodes CASSLSSRGTEAFF.

The V and J genes are TRBV10-1 and TRBJ1-5; the D is unclear. The CDR3 covers 11 residues. Germline CDR1 WNHNN, CDR2 SYGVQD (reference sequence). Between the trimmed V and J ends, which lost 7 bases and 0 bases, there was a span of 1 base. The CDR3 DNA reads as TGCGCCAGCAATAGCAATCAGCCCCAGCATTTT. Its translation is CASNSNQPQHF.